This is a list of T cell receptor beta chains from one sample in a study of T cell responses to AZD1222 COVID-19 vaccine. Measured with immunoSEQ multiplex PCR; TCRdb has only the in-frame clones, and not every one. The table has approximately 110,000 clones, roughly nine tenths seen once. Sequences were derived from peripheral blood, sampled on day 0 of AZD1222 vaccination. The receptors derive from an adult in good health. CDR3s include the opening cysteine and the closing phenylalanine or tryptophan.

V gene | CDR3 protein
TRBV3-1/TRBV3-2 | CASSPPFGTGFRYSNQPQHF
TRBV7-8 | CASSLFRTGGEGYTF
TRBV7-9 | CASSKSGQITEAFF
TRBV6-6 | CASSSPRAANYGYTF
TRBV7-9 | CASSLAETRIHGYTF
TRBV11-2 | CASSSDRDLNSPLHF
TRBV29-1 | CSVVTGDYGYTF
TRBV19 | CASSIGGNSYNEQFF
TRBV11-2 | CASSPGALLGAFF
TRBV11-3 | CASSFDGYNEQFF
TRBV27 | CASSLPGLAGRPNYNEQFF
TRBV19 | CASSTDRGHYEQYF
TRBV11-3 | CASSLASLGYTF
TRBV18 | CASSQDREGQPQHF
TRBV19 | CASSRGQGANQPQHF
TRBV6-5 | CASSSTGLGLYEQFF
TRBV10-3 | CAISESAGGPRSPLHF
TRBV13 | CASSTLRGYTF
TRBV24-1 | CATSDRFQETQYF
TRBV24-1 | CATSDDTGAFQETQYF
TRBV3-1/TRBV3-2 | CASSPRGGGAHGYTF
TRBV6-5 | CASSSSPNRETLLHF
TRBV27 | CASSLSRPSDLQETQYF
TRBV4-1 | CASSQAVGQPQHF
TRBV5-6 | CASSYSDRGYNNEQFF
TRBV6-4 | CASSDSIYNTGELFF
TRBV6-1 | CASSEVARVIGYTF
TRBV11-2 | CASSLVAGPPDTQYF
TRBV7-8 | CASSLSTTNEKLFF
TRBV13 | CASSRQFSSYNEQFF
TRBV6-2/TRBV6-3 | CASSYGRGALHF
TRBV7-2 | CASSLGASGRTGELFF
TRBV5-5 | CASSLNRDRGYEQYF
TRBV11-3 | CASSLESSRTGNGYTF
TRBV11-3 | CASSLYPDPGYTF
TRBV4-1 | CASSLHGGDFYGYTF
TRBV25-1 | CASSDTVLNTIYF
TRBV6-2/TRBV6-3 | CASSFPAGGNEQFF
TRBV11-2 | CASMRLAGGNTGELFF
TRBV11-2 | CASGGFSYEQYF
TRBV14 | CASSQDLGTGAEAFF
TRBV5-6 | CASSSTSGTEDTQYF
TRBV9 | CASSSPAGASYNSPLHF